One sample yielded the 7 T cell receptor beta chains listed below, sequenced in a study of blood T cell repertoires in COVID-19. Using immunoSEQ multiplex PCR, the repertoire was profiled, and TCRdb retains in-frame clones only, with some absent. The sample consists of about 120,000 clones, around 80% of them appearing once. Sequencing was carried out using peripheral blood. All receptors derive from a woman aged 80 or older with acute or convalescent COVID-19.

The rearrangement links TRBV6-6 to TRBJ2-7; D is perhaps TRBD2 (6 bases). Germline V lookup: CDR1 MNHNY, CDR2 SVGAGI (reference sequence). This CDR3 comprises 18 residues. V was shortened by 5 bases and J by 0 bases, with 23 bases between the two germline ends. This CDR3 reads CASSPLSLVRRDSYEQYF. The CDR3 DNA sequence: TGTGCCAGCAGTCCCCTCTCCCTTGTCCGGAGGGACTCCTACGAGCAGTACTTC.

This chain uses TRBV30 with TRBJ2-1, with 8 bases identical to TRBD1. Germline V gene lookup returns CDR1 GTSNPN and CDR2 SVGIG (reference sequence). The ends lost 5 bases at V and 9 bases at J; junction bases unmatched: 3. The CDR3 totals 11 residues. The CDR3 sequence: CAWDTGGEQFF. CDR3 nucleotide sequence: TGTGCCTGGGATACAGGGGGTGAGCAGTTCTTC.

The gene calls are TRBV6-5 and TRBJ1-2, with D perhaps TRBD1 (6 bases). The CDR3 covers 15 residues. V dropped 10 bases and J dropped 4 bases, with 22 bases sitting between them. Germline V gene sequence: CDR1 MNHEY, CDR2 SVGAGI. The CDR3, as DNA: TGTGCCATTACATTCCCAGGGGTGAAGGGCTATGGCTACACCTTC. It encodes CAITFPGVKGYGYTF.

The CDR3, as DNA: TGTGCCAGTAGTTCGGACAGCGGGGGATACGAGCAGTACTTC. Amino acids: CASSSDSGGYEQYF. The gene calls are TRBV19 and TRBJ2-7; 8 bases agree with TRBD2. CDR3 length equals 14 residues. V lost 5 bases, J lost 4 bases, and 7 bases stayed unmatched. CDR1 is LNHDA, CDR2 SQIVND, per germline (reference sequence). The full variable domain, rest sourced from reference TRBV19 and TRBJ2-7, is DGGITQSPKYLFRKEGQNVTLSCEQNLNHDAMYWYRQDPGQGLRLIYYSQIVNDFQKGDIAEGYSVSREKKESFPLTVTSAQKNPTAFYLCASSSDSGGYEQYFGPGTRLTVT.

The rearrangement uses TRBV9 and TRBJ2-3; no clear D. Germline CDR1 and CDR2: SGDLS and YYNGEE. The V end was cut by 2 bases, the J end by 3 bases, with 4 bases between. The CDR3 consists of 12 residues. CDR3 protein: CASSVSTDTQYF. CDR3 DNA: TGTGCCAGCAGCGTTTCGACAGATACGCAGTATTTT.

CDR3 coding DNA: TGCGCCAGCAGCCATACGAGCGGGAGTGGGGAAGATACGCAGTATTTT. Encoded protein: CASSHTSGSGEDTQYF. V usage is TRBV4-3 and J usage is TRBJ2-3, with 8 bases matching TRBD2. The CDR3 runs 16 residues. After removal of 3 bases from V and 5 bases from J, the junction contained 10 bases not matched to a gene. The germline V gene encodes CDR1 LGHNA and CDR2 YSLEER.

This clone came up a few times. The rearrangement joins TRBV19 to TRBJ2-4; D might be TRBD2 (6 bases). CDR1 is LNHDA and CDR2 is SQIVND in the germline V gene (reference sequence). Trimming removed 5 bases from V and 6 bases from J, with 14 bases in between. This CDR3 region has 14 residues. CDR3 sequence: CASSVTGTSNIQYF. Written as DNA, the CDR3 is TGTGCCAGTAGTGTCACCGGGACTTCAAACATTCAGTACTTC.